This T cell receptor (beta chain) stems from a study of blood T cell repertoires in COVID-19. The cohort comprised adults aged 18 to 89 years residing in about two dozen US areas. Cohort placement rested on clinical history that participants reported themselves. The study counted Cohort 3 donors as recovered given two negative PCRs, clearance, or symptom resolution. This CDR3 spans 15 amino acids. V was pared by 1 base and J by 4 bases, with 3 bases of the junction left unmatched. The germline V gene has CDR1 SGHAT and CDR2 FQNNGV. This table comes from immunoSEQ multiplex PCR, and its TCRdb copy is limited to in-frame clones, with some not included. The repertoire holds 250,000 to 300,000 clones, with 84% as singletons.

Specimen: PBMCs or T cells enriched from blood (not recorded which). This sequence was found in a man aged 45 to 65 who had recovered from COVID-19. V usage is TRBV11-2 and J usage is TRBJ2-5, with 10 bases that match TRBD2. The CDR3 bases are TGTGCCAGCAGCTTAGTGCTAGCGGGGGCAGAGACCCAGTACTTC. This encodes CASSLVLAGAETQYF. The full variable domain, in which reference TRBV11-2 and TRBJ2-5 provide the parts outside the CDR3, is EAGVAQSPRYKIIEKRQSVAFWCNPISGHATLYWYQQILGQGPKLLIQFQNNGVVDDSQLPKDRFSAERLKGVDSTLKIQPAKLEDSAVYLCASSLVLAGAETQYFGPGTRLLVL.